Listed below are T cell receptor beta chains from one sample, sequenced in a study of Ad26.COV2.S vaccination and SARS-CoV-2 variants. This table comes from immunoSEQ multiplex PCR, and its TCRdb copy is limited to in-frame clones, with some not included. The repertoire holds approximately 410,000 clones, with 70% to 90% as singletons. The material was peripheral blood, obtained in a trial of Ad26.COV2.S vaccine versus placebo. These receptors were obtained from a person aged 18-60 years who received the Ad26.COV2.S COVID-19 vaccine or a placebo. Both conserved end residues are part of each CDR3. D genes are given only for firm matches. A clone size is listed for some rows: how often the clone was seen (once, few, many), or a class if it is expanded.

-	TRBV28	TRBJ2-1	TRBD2	TGTGCCAGCAGTTTACTAGCGGGGGGTCAGGATGAGCAGTTCTTC	CASSLLAGGQDEQFF
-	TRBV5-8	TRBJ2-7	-	TGTGCCAGCAGCTATCGGGGAAGTGGCTCCGAGCAGTACTTC	CASSYRGSGSEQYF
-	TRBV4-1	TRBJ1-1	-	TGCGCCAGCAGCCAAGGGCGGGGACTGGACACTGAAGCTTTCTTT	CASSQGRGLDTEAFF
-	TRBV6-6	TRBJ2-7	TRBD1	TGTGCCAGCAGTTACGGGGACAGGGGAGCTATCGAGCAGTACTTC	CASSYGDRGAIEQYF
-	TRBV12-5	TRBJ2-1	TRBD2	TGTGCTAGTGCCCTCCCGGCTAGCGGGGTTTCCTACAATGAGCAGTTCTTC	CASALPASGVSYNEQFF
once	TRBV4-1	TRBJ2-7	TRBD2	TGCGCCAGCAGCCAGGGACTAGTATACGAGCAGTACTTC	CASSQGLVYEQYF
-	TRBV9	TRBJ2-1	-	TGTGCCAGCAGCGTAGGTCTTGGGGGCTCCTACAATGAGCAGTTCTTC	CASSVGLGGSYNEQFF
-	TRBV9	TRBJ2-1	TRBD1	TGTGCCAGCAGCGTGTCGACAGGGGACTCCTACAATGAGCAGTTCTTC	CASSVSTGDSYNEQFF
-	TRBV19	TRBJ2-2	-	TGTGCCAGTAGTATGGGCGGGGAGCTGTTTTTT	CASSMGGELFF
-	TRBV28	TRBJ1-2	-	TGTGCCAGCAGGACACTAGGGTCCGGCTACACCTTC	CASRTLGSGYTF
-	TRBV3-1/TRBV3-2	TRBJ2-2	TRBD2	TGTGCCAGCAGCCTAGGACTAGCGGGGGGCCCCGGGGAGCTGTTTTTT	CASSLGLAGGPGELFF
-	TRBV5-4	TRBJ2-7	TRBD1	TGTGCCAGCAGCTTCCAGGGGGCCTACGAGCAGTACTTC	CASSFQGAYEQYF
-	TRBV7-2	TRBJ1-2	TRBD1	TGTGCCAGCAGCTTAGCGAGGGACAGGGAATATCATGGCTACACCTTC	CASSLARDREYHGYTF
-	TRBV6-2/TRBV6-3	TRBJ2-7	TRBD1	TGTGCCAGCAGTTACCCTGAATCCAGACAGGGCCAGTTGTCCTACGAGCAGTACTTC	CASSYPESRQGQLSYEQYF
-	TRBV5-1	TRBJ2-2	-	TGCGCCAGCAGCTTGGTACCCACCGGGGAGCTGTTTTTT	CASSLVPTGELFF
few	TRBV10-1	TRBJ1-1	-	TGCGCCAGCAGTTCGGGGAGTACCCGCCGAGAAGGAGTTGGGAGAGGGAACACTGAAGCTTTCTTT	CASSSGSTRREGVGRGNTEAFF
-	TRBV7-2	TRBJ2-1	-	TGTGCCAGCAGCTCTATCGGGAATGAGCAGTTCTTC	CASSSIGNEQFF
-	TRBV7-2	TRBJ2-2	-	TGTGCCAGCAGCTTAGCAGGCCGAAACACCGGGGAGCTGTTTTTT	CASSLAGRNTGELFF
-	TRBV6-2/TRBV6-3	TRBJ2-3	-	TGTGCCAGCAGTTACACAGGGACTACCACAGATACGCAGTATTTT	CASSYTGTTTDTQYF
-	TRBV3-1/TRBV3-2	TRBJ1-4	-	TGTGCCAGCAGCCATAGTTGGACAGTTAAGAATGAAAAACTGTTTTTT	CASSHSWTVKNEKLFF
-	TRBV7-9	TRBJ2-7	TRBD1	TGTGCCAGCACAGGGGGCATAAGGTACGAGCAGTACTTC	CASTGGIRYEQYF
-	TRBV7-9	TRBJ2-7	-	TGTGCCAGCAGCTTAGTGTACGAGCAGTACTTC	CASSLVYEQYF
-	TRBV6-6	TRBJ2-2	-	TGTGCCAGCAGGGGACTGGGATACACCGGGGAGCTGTTTTTT	CASRGLGYTGELFF
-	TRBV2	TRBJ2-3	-	TGTGCCACCCACAGGGAGAGGGTAGATACGCAGTATTTT	CATHRERVDTQYF
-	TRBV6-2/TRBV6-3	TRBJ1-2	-	TGTGCCAGCAGTCGCCCAGGGGCTCTCGAGAATGGCTACACCTTC	CASSRPGALENGYTF
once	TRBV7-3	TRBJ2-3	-	TGTGCCAGCAGGGGTGAGGTGCAGGGCACTAGCACAGATACGCAGTATTTT	CASRGEVQGTSTDTQYF
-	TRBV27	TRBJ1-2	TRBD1	TGTGCCAGCAGTTTCGGGACAGGGATCGGCTACACCTTC	CASSFGTGIGYTF
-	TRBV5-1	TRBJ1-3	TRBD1	TGCGCCAGCAGCCGCGTAGGGGACAGGGCTGGAAACACCATATATTTT	CASSRVGDRAGNTIYF
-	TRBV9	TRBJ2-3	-	TGTGCCAGCAGCGTAGATATTTCTGGGGAGGTAGCAGATACGCAGTATTTT	CASSVDISGEVADTQYF
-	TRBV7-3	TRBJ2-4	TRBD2	TGTGCCAGCAGCGGCCGGAGCGGGGGGGCCGCCAAAAACATTCAGTACTTC	CASSGRSGGAAKNIQYF
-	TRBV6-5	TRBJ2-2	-	TGTGCCAGCACCGTACATCGGTCCGGGGAGCTGTTTTTT	CASTVHRSGELFF
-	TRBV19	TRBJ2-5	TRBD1	TGTGCCAGTAGGGATCCAGGGGGCAACCAAGAGACCCAGTACTTC	CASRDPGGNQETQYF
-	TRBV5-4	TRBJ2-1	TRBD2	TGTGCCAGCAGCTTTTTAGCGGGGGGGCCGGTGAGTGAGCAGTTCTTC	CASSFLAGGPVSEQFF
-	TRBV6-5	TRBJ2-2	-	TGTGCCAGCAGTTACATCTCCGGGCGGAACACCGGGGAGCTGTTTTTT	CASSYISGRNTGELFF
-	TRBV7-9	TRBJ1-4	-	TGTGCCAGCAGCGATCGCAATAGGAATGAAAAACTGTTTTTT	CASSDRNRNEKLFF
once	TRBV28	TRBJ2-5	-	TGTGCCAGCACCCTAAGTCGTCGGAATGGGCAAGAGACCCAGTACTTC	CASTLSRRNGQETQYF
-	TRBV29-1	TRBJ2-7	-	TGCAGCGTTGAAGCCAGGTGGGGGGCGTCCTACGAGCAGTACTTC	CSVEARWGASYEQYF
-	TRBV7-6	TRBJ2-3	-	TGTGCCAGCAGCTTAGCCCAGGGTGGATTTTCAGATACGCAGTATTTT	CASSLAQGGFSDTQYF
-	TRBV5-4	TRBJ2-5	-	TGTGCCAGCAGCATGGGGCGGGGGACCCAGTACTTC	CASSMGRGTQYF
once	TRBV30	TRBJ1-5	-	TGTGCCTGGAGTGTGGACGCGAATCAGCCCCAGCATTTT	CAWSVDANQPQHF
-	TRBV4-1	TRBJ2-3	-	TGCGCCAGCAGCCCAGGACTCACACCCACAGATACGCAGTATTTT	CASSPGLTPTDTQYF
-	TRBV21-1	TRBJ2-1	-	TGTGCCAGCAGCATCAGGGTTGTAGCGGGGGCCAAGGGCTACAATGAGCAGTTCTTC	CASSIRVVAGAKGYNEQFF
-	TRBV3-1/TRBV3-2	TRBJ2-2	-	TGTGCCAGCAGCGATATCGCCGCCACCGGGGAGCTGTTTTTT	CASSDIAATGELFF
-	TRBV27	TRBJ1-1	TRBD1	TGTGCCAGCAGTGTTACAGGGGGAGCGGTGAACACTGAAGCTTTCTTT	CASSVTGGAVNTEAFF
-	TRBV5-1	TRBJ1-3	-	TGCGCCAGCAGCCCCGACCACTCTGGAAACACCATATATTTT	CASSPDHSGNTIYF
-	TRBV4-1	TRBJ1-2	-	TGCGCCAGCAGCCAAGACCGGGGGGTTGAAGGCTATGGCTACACCTTC	CASSQDRGVEGYGYTF
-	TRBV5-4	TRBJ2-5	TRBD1	TGTGCCAGCAGCCGACAGGGAAGCCAAGAGACCCAGTACTTC	CASSRQGSQETQYF
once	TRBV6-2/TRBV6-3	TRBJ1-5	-	TGTGCCAGCAGTTACCCACAGGGTACGTCAGGCCAGCCCCAGCATTTT	CASSYPQGTSGQPQHF
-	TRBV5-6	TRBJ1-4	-	TGTGCCAGCAGTTTCCGGTTGCAGTCTAATGAAAAACTGTTTTTT	CASSFRLQSNEKLFF
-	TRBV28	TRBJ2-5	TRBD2	TGTGCCAGCAGGCACGTAATCATAGCGGGGGGGCTTCGAGAGACCCAGTACTTC	CASRHVIIAGGLRETQYF
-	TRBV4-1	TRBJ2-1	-	TGCGCCAGCAGCCAAGCAGGAAATGAGCAGTTCTTC	CASSQAGNEQFF
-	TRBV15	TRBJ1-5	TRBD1	TGTGCCACCAGCGCAACCGGGACAGGGTATCAGCCCCAGCATTTT	CATSATGTGYQPQHF
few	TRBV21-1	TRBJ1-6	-	TGTGCCAGCAGCAGAGTGGGATTTAATTCACCCCTCCACTTT	CASSRVGFNSPLHF
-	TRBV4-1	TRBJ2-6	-	TGCGCCAGCAGCCACATCTACAGGGTATCCCTCTCTGGGGCCAACGTCCTGACTTTC	CASSHIYRVSLSGANVLTF
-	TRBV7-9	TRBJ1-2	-	TGTGCCAGCAGCTTAGGTGGGGCCGCTAACTATGGCTACACCTTC	CASSLGGAANYGYTF
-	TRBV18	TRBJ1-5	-	TGTGCCAGCCGAGGGGGATACAATCAGCCCCAGCATTTT	CASRGGYNQPQHF
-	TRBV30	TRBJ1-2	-	TGTGCCTGGAATAAGGGTTTAGGCTATGGCTACACCTTC	CAWNKGLGYGYTF